The 5 T cell receptor beta chains presented below share a single source sample, sequenced in a study of blood T cell repertoires in COVID-19. Clones were read by immunoSEQ multiplex PCR, and TCRdb kept only the in-frame ones, dropping some. The sample has some 87,000 clones, around four fifths seen once. Sequenced input: peripheral blood. The receptors were gathered from a woman aged 70-85 years with active or convalescent COVID-19.

The V call is TRBV11-2, the J call TRBJ1-2, with TRBD1 matching 8 bases. This CDR3 contains 15 residues. Per germline, CDR1 SGHAT and CDR2 FQNNGV. V shed 7 bases and J 6 bases; nucleotides not matched to a gene: 13. CDR3 protein: CASNDPYRGNHGYTF. The CDR3 DNA follows: TGTGCCAGCAACGACCCTTACAGGGGGAACCATGGCTACACCTTC.

This sequence joins TRBV5-4 and TRBJ2-1; 8 bases fit TRBD1. Germline CDR1 and CDR2: SGHNT and YYREEE (reference sequence). The CDR3 is made up of 15 amino acids. J gave up 5 bases and V 0 bases, and 4 bases lay outside the gene matches. The CDR3 protein is CASSLGQGYNNEQFF. The CDR3 DNA is TGTGCCAGCAGCTTGGGACAGGGGTACAACAATGAGCAGTTCTTC.

This sequence joins TRBV5-1 and TRBJ1-6, with 11 bases lining up with TRBD1. The germline CDR1 and CDR2 sequences are SGHRS and YFSETQ. The J segment lost 10 bases and the V segment lost 2 bases, leaving 5 bases of the junction unmatched. The CDR3 extends over 15 amino acids. The chain's CDR3 is CASSFGDRGFSPLHF. CDR3 nucleotide sequence: TGCGCCAGCAGCTTTGGGGACAGGGGGTTCTCACCCCTCCACTTT.

J is TRBJ1-4 and V is TRBV19; TRBD1 aligns across 10 bases. CDR3 length: 17 residues. Germline V lookup: CDR1 LNHDA, CDR2 SQIVND (reference sequence). Trimming took 1 base from V and 5 from J; bases not matched to a gene: 7. The CDR3 here is CASSIGGTGARNEKLFF. For the CDR3, the DNA is TGTGCCAGTAGTATAGGGGGGACAGGGGCACGGAATGAAAAACTGTTTTTT.

The chain joins TRBV10-3 to TRBJ1-1; D uncertain. V was clipped by 4 bases and J by 4 bases, with 10 bases between them. The CDR3 has 13 residues. From germline, CDR1 is ENHRY and CDR2 SYGVKD. CDR3 sequence reads: CAISGMQSTEAFF. The CDR3 coding sequence is TGTGCCATCAGTGGAATGCAGTCCACTGAAGCTTTCTTT.